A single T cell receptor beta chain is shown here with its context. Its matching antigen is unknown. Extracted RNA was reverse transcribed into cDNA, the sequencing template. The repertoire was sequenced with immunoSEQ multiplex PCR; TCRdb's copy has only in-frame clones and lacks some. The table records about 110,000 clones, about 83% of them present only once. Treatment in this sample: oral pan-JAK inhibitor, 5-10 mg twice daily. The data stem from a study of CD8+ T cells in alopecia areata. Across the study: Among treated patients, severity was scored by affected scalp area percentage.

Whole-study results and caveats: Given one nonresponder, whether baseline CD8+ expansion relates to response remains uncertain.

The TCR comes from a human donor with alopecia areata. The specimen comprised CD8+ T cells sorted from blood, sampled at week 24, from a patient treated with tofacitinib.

CDR3 coding DNA: TGTGCCAGCAGCCCGGGGGGCAATAGCAATCAGCCCCAGCATTTT. It specifies CASSPGGNSNQPQHF. This chain links TRBV11-2 with TRBJ1-5, with TRBD1 as a possible D gene (6 bases). The CDR3 is 15 residues long. Germline CDR1 and CDR2: SGHAT and FQNNGV. Trimming stripped 5 bases from V and 0 bases from J, with 11 bases between.